Presented here are 14 T cell receptor beta chains from one specimen sequenced in a study of cytomegalovirus exposure and HLA in healthy donors listed by TCRdb under 2017. The library was obtained by the immunoSEQ multiplex PCR assay. For the multiplex PCR, a mixture combining 60 forward primers for TCR Vbeta segments and 13 reverse primers for TCR Jbeta segments was used. TCRdb took over this immuneACCESS table, retaining in-frame rearrangements with V and J assigned. Such tables are incomplete; in checked studies, under half of the missing clones stem from an unresolved V gene, and the remainder is unexplained. A total of about 120,000 clones appear in this sample, approximately 65% of them only once. Clones ranked in the top ten supply less than 2% of the sample. Sequenced sample: PBMCs. The receptors derive from a young man in good health and CMV-seronegative.

This sequence joins TRBV5-4 and TRBJ2-7; D might be TRBD1 (6 bases). Germline CDR1 SGHNT, CDR2 YYREEE (reference sequence). V lost 0 bases and J 5 bases, leaving 15 bases between the germline ends. The length of the CDR3 is 15 residues. The CDR3 DNA follows: TGTGCCAGCAGCTTGGAAGCAGGGGTGCAGCACGAGCAGTACTTC. It is translated as CASSLEAGVQHEQYF.

This chain uses TRBV19 with TRBJ2-7; D might be TRBD1 (6 bases). This CDR3 has 14 amino acids. V was pared by 5 bases and J by 0 bases, with 11 bases between. Germline V lookup: CDR1 LNHDA, CDR2 SQIVND (reference sequence). The CDR3 region is CASSPRQVSYEQYF. Here the CDR3 DNA reads TGTGCCAGTAGTCCCCGACAGGTCTCCTACGAGCAGTACTTC.

J is TRBJ2-1 and V is TRBV7-9; 7 bases are a match to TRBD2. Germline lookup yields CDR1 SEHNR and CDR2 FQNEAQ (reference sequence). The CDR3 is 14 amino acids. Germline trimming cut 5 bases from V and 8 bases from J; bases unmatched to any gene: 9. DNA of the CDR3: TGTGCCAGCAGCCACCGGACTAGGTTGGATGAGCAGTTCTTC. Translating gives CASSHRTRLDEQFF.

The J gene is TRBJ2-7, the V gene TRBV27; tentative D call: TRBD1 (5 bases). The CDR3 totals 13 residues. Per the germline V gene, CDR1 is MNHEY and CDR2 is SMNVEV (reference sequence). V lost 3 bases, J lost 5 bases, and 11 bases lay in between. Here the CDR3 reads CASSFRGSDEQYF. The DNA of the CDR3 is TGTGCCAGCAGTTTTAGGGGATCGGACGAGCAGTACTTC.

This clone was observed a handful of times. This rearrangement joins TRBV6-6 to TRBJ2-7, with D possibly matching TRBD2 (5 bases). The CDR3 covers 13 residues. CDR1 and CDR2 from the germline V gene are MNHNY and SVGAGI (reference sequence). The V and J ends lost 6 bases and 7 bases respectively, with 16 bases between them. CDR3 protein: CASSPDYGEEQYF. The CDR3 region has the DNA TGTGCCAGCAGCCCTGACTACGGGGAAGAGCAGTACTTC.

The rearrangement uses TRBV10-1 and TRBJ2-3; D is ambiguous. This CDR3 has 13 residues. The V gene lost 0 bases and the J gene lost 13 bases, with 14 bases spanning the gap. From germline, CDR1 is WNHNN and CDR2 SYGVQD (reference sequence). The CDR3 loop is CASSESYGPKEYF. In DNA, the CDR3 is TGCGCCAGCAGTGAGTCTTATGGGCCGAAGGAGTATTTT.

V and J are TRBV14 and TRBJ2-3; D is ambiguous. V shed 2 bases and J shed 0 bases, with 6 bases lying between them. This CDR3 has 14 residues. Germline CDR1 and CDR2: SGHDN and FVKESK. In nucleotides, the CDR3 is TGTGCCAGCAGCCAATTCCAGAGCACAGATACGCAGTATTTT. Protein product: CASSQFQSTDTQYF.

The chain employs TRBV6-4 and TRBJ1-1; 9 nucleotides match TRBD1. Germline V gene sequence: CDR1 MRHNA, CDR2 SNTAGT. The ends lost 2 bases at V and 7 bases at J; junction bases unmatched: 8. The CDR3 consists of 15 residues. The CDR3 DNA reads TGTGCCAGCAGTGACACGGACAGGGGCATGGGTGAAGCTTTCTTT. It codes for CASSDTDRGMGEAFF.

V is TRBV6-4 and J is TRBJ1-1; D not certain. Per the germline V gene, CDR1 is MRHNA and CDR2 is SNTAGT. The ends were cut back, 2 bases at V and 2 bases at J, with 6 bases in the middle. This CDR3 has 13 amino acids. The CDR3 nucleotides are TGTGCCAGCAGTGACAGGAGTAACACTGAAGCTTTCTTT. Protein sequence: CASSDRSNTEAFF.

The rearrangement links TRBV19 to TRBJ1-2, with 7 bases matching TRBD1. V was pared by 4 bases and J by 5 bases, with 7 bases of the junction left unmatched. Looked up from germline, CDR1 is LNHDA and CDR2 is SQIVND (reference sequence). The CDR3 covers 14 residues. The CDR3 region is CASSRGGAEYGYTF. CDR3 nucleotide sequence: TGTGCCAGTAGTAGAGGGGGCGCAGAGTATGGCTACACCTTC.

V gene TRBV4-3 combines with J gene TRBJ2-7; TRBD2 matches at 10 bases. The CDR3 extends over 15 amino acids. V was clipped by 4 bases and J by 2 bases; unmatched bases: 5. Germline V gene data show CDR1 as LGHNA and CDR2 as YSLEER. CDR3 protein: CASSRGLAAAYEQYF. The CDR3, as DNA: TGCGCCAGCAGCCGAGGACTAGCGGCCGCCTACGAGCAGTACTTC.

The CDR3 sequence is CASSVGALGYGYTF. The DNA for the CDR3 is TGTGCCAGCAGCGTGGGGGCGTTAGGGTATGGCTACACCTTC. The J gene is TRBJ1-2, the V gene TRBV9; a possible D gene is TRBD1 (6 bases). The V gene's germline CDR1 is SGDLS and CDR2 YYNGEE. The V end lost 2 bases, the J end lost 5 bases, and 13 bases lay between the germline ends. This CDR3 is built from 14 residues.

This clone showed up just once. This sequence joins TRBV27 and TRBJ1-4; TRBD1 might be the D (6 bases). The V gene lost 6 bases and the J gene lost 4 bases, with 15 bases spanning the gap. Germline V gene sequence: CDR1 MNHEY, CDR2 SMNVEV (reference sequence). This CDR3 is built from 15 residues. As DNA, the CDR3 is TGTGCCAGCAGACCCCAGGGGAGAGGTAATGAAAAACTGTTTTTT. This codes for CASRPQGRGNEKLFF.

This chain joins TRBV5-1 and TRBJ1-1; D not certain. Germline V lookup: CDR1 SGHRS, CDR2 YFSETQ. Trimming pared 1 base from V and 1 base from J, leaving 5 bases between. The CDR3 has 13 residues. The CDR3 reads CASSLTRNTEAFF. CDR3 sequence (DNA): TGCGCCAGCAGCTTGACGAGGAACACTGAAGCTTTCTTT. Full variable domain (missing parts from reference TRBV5-1 and TRBJ1-1): KAGVTQTPRYLIKTRGQQVTLSCSPISGHRSVSWYQQTPGQGLQFLFEYFSETQRNKGNFPGRFSGRQFSNSRSEMNVSTLELGDSALYLCASSLTRNTEAFFGQGTRLTVV.